What follows are 4 T cell receptor beta chains derived from one specimen sequenced in a study of blood T cells in healthy people across ages. Combining a sample-barcoded 5' primer with a J-beta primer mix, a second PCR ran for roughly 6 to 11 cycles. TCRdb reprocessed the 5' RACE reads with MiXCR, giving one entry per CDR3 protein. The sample holds 1.4 million to 1.5 million distinct CDR3 sequences, 42% seen once. The sample was blood. The receptors were sampled from a woman between 18 and 29 years old in good health.

V usage is TRBV12-3 or TRBV12-4 and J usage is TRBJ1-5; D may be TRBD1 (5 bases). Trimming removed 8 bases at V and 0 bases at J, with 8 bases between. This CDR3 has 13 amino acids. The CDR3 bases are TGTGCCAGCGCAAGGGGTAGCAATCAGCCCCAGCATTTT. It encodes CASARGSNQPQHF.

The genes are TRBV25-1 and TRBJ1-1; no firm D call. Trimming took off 4 bases at V and 6 bases at J, with 9 bases between the two ends. This CDR3 has 12 amino acids. Per the germline V gene, CDR1 is MGHDK and CDR2 is SYGVNS. CDR3 protein: CASSGPPAEAFF. The DNA for the CDR3 is TGTGCCAGCAGTGGACCCCCTGCTGAAGCTTTCTTT.

With respect to this clonotype: One base away lies a much larger clone, so this may be a sequencing read error. The rearrangement uses TRBV6-1 and TRBJ2-1, with D perhaps matching TRBD1 (6 bases). Germline CDR1 and CDR2: MNHNS and SASEGT. This CDR3 contains 13 residues. Between the trimmed V and J ends, which lost 11 bases and 6 bases, there was a span of 17 bases. The CDR3 coding sequence is TGTGCCCCCGGGACACCTACGATCAATGAGCAGTTCTTC. Translated: CAPGTPTINEQFF.

V is TRBV27 and J is TRBJ2-1; 12 bases match TRBD1. V shed 7 bases and J 8 bases; nucleotides not matched to a gene: 9. Germline-derived CDR1 and CDR2 are MNHEY and SMNVEV (reference sequence). This CDR3 spans 15 amino acids. CDR3 nucleotide sequence: TGTGCCAGCATCGACCCCGGGACAGGGGGCTATGAGCAGTTCTTC. It is translated as CASIDPGTGGYEQFF.